Below, 18 T cell receptor beta chains from the same sample are listed, as sequenced in a study of blood T cell repertoires in COVID-19. Clones were sequenced by immunoSEQ multiplex PCR, and TCRdb holds only the in-frame ones, with some missing. Among roughly 270,000 clones, 70% to 90% were seen once, and the ten largest hold around 5.5%. The sequenced material came from peripheral blood. These receptors were obtained from a man aged 45-65 years with active or convalescent COVID-19.

The V call is TRBV7-8, the J call TRBJ2-1; 11 nucleotides align to TRBD1. The CDR3 is 19 residues long. Trimming cost V 2 bases and J 4 bases; bases outside gene matches: 13. CDR1 SGHVS and CDR2 FQNEAQ come from the germline V gene. Written as DNA, the CDR3 is TGTGCCAGCAGCTTAAGGGGAGGTGGACAGGGGGCAAAATACAATGAGCAGTTCTTC. This codes for CASSLRGGGQGAKYNEQFF.

On this clone itself: A junction end diverges from the germline sequence, so it may reflect a read error. The chain joins TRBV2 to TRBJ1-6, with D uncertain. The germline V gene has CDR1 SNHLY and CDR2 FYNNEI. The CDR3 has 10 residues. This CDR3 reads CASSRETPYF. DNA for the CDR3: TGTGCCAGCTCCAGAGAGACTCCTTACTTT.

This chain uses TRBV7-2 with TRBJ2-2; the D gene is possibly TRBD2 (6 bases). Trimming took 5 bases from V and 0 from J, leaving 19 bases between them. Germline loops: CDR1 SGHTA, CDR2 FQGNSA. This CDR3 spans 18 amino acids. The CDR3 DNA is TGTGCCAGCAGCCGGAGGGTGGGAGCGCAGGCGAACACCGGGGAGCTGTTTTTT. Translated: CASSRRVGAQANTGELFF.

The rearrangement links TRBV5-4 to TRBJ1-3; possibly TRBD1 for D (5 bases). Trimming cost V 0 bases and J 6 bases, with 10 bases left between them. Germline loops: CDR1 SGHNT, CDR2 YYREEE (reference sequence). The CDR3 contains 14 residues. The CDR3 sequence: CASSLEGVLNTIYF. The CDR3 bases are TGTGCCAGCAGCTTGGAAGGGGTTCTAAACACCATATATTTT.

V usage is TRBV10-2 and J usage is TRBJ2-7, with 10 bases that match TRBD2. This CDR3 region has 15 residues. V dropped 2 bases and J dropped 2; count of bases not matched to a gene: 3. Germline assignment: CDR1 WSHSY and CDR2 SAAADI. CDR3: CASSEVLAGAYEQYF. DNA of the CDR3: TGCGCCAGCAGTGAGGTGCTAGCGGGGGCCTACGAGCAGTACTTC.

The rearrangement links TRBV11-2 to TRBJ1-2; unclear D gene. Germline V gene sequence: CDR1 SGHAT, CDR2 FQNNGV. This CDR3 spans 14 amino acids. Trimming pared 1 base from V and 3 bases from J, leaving 9 bases between. In DNA form, the CDR3 reads TGTGCCAGCAGCTTAGGTGCGGGGTACTATGGCTACACCTTC. This encodes CASSLGAGYYGYTF. The full variable domain, its missing parts supplied by reference TRBV11-2 and TRBJ1-2, is EAGVAQSPRYKIIEKRQSVAFWCNPISGHATLYWYQQILGQGPKLLIQFQNNGVVDDSQLPKDRFSAERLKGVDSTLKIQPAKLEDSAVYLCASSLGAGYYGYTFGSGTRLTVV.

The chain joins TRBV5-4 to TRBJ2-5; 7 positions match TRBD1. Germline values: CDR1 SGHNT, CDR2 YYREEE (reference sequence). The junction had 10 bases not matched to a gene; V was cut back by 7 bases and J by 1 base. This CDR3 region has 15 residues. CDR3 protein: CASFPGTARQETQYF. The CDR3, as DNA: TGTGCCAGCTTCCCCGGGACAGCGCGCCAAGAGACCCAGTACTTC.

The chain carries TRBV7-3 and TRBJ2-1; 10 bases fit TRBD2. Per germline, CDR1 SGHTA and CDR2 FQGTGA. The CDR3 totals 19 residues. After removal of 1 base from V and 2 bases from J, the junction contained 11 bases not matched to a gene. The DNA for the CDR3 is TGTGCCAGCAGCTTAAAAAGCTCACCCGGACTAGCGGCCTACAATGAGCAGTTCTTC. It yields the protein CASSLKSSPGLAAYNEQFF.

The V gene is TRBV30, the J gene TRBJ2-2; tentative D call: TRBD2 (6 bases). Per the germline V gene, CDR1 is GTSNPN and CDR2 is SVGIG (reference sequence). The germline V and J ends were trimmed by 4 bases and 1 base, with 19 bases remaining between them. This CDR3 is built from 17 residues. CDR3 loop: CAWTLGVGGRNTGELFF. Here the CDR3 DNA reads TGTGCCTGGACCCTCGGTGTCGGGGGACGGAACACCGGGGAGCTGTTTTTT.

The V and J genes are TRBV5-4 and TRBJ1-6, with D tentatively TRBD1 (5 bases). CDR1 SGHNT and CDR2 YYREEE come from the germline V gene (reference sequence). Trimming pared 6 bases from V and 6 bases from J, leaving 19 bases between. The CDR3 extends over 16 amino acids. The CDR3 sequence is CASNTRLAGRNSPLHF. CDR3 in DNA: TGTGCCAGCAACACACGCTTAGCAGGGCGTAATTCACCCCTCCACTTT.

The chain recombines TRBV9 with TRBJ2-1, with 9 bases identical to TRBD2. V lost 4 bases to trimming and J lost 4 bases; unmatched junction nucleotides: 12. Germline CDR1 SGDLS, CDR2 YYNGEE. The CDR3 has 17 amino acids. In DNA, the CDR3 is TGTGCCAGCAGCAAAAGCGGGAGGAAATTTACGTACAATGAGCAGTTCTTC. It encodes CASSKSGRKFTYNEQFF.

CDR3 amino acids: CASSVPRGGVNNEQFF. In DNA form, the CDR3 reads TGTGCCAGCAGCGTCCCCCGGGGCGGGGTTAACAATGAGCAGTTCTTC. The chain couples TRBV6-2 or TRBV6-3 to TRBJ2-1, with TRBD2 as a possible D gene (6 bases). The germline V gene encodes CDR1 MNHEY and CDR2 SVGEGT. The V end was cut by 6 bases, the J end by 5 bases, with 20 bases between. This CDR3 has 16 residues.

V and J are TRBV12-5 and TRBJ2-7; D call uncertain. V lost 3 bases, J lost 3 bases, and 9 bases lay in between. The germline V gene encodes CDR1 LGHNT and CDR2 FRNRAP. The CDR3 contains 13 residues. This chain's CDR3 is CASGFSTHYEQYF. CDR3 sequence (DNA): TGTGCTAGTGGTTTTAGTACGCACTACGAGCAGTACTTC. The variable domain in full, with the rest retrieved from reference TRBV12-5 and TRBJ2-7, is DARVTQTPRHKVTEMGQEVTMRCQPILGHNTVFWYRQTMMQGLELLAYFRNRAPLDDSGMPKDRFSAEMPDATLATLKIQPSEPRDSAVYFCASGFSTHYEQYFGPGTRLTVT.

The rearrangement joins TRBV27 to TRBJ2-1; weak D call: TRBD1 (6 bases). CDR1 and CDR2 from the germline V gene are MNHEY and SMNVEV (reference sequence). V dropped 10 bases and J dropped 1 base, with 11 bases sitting between them. The CDR3 consists of 13 residues. The CDR3 DNA is TGTGCCACCCGGACAGATTCCTACAATGAGCAGTTCTTC. Its translation is CATRTDSYNEQFF.

The V call is TRBV4-2, the J call TRBJ2-1, with 10 bases fitting TRBD1. This CDR3 spans 16 amino acids. V trimming: 0 bases; J trimming: 3 bases; junction bases outside the gene matches: 2. Germline-derived CDR1 and CDR2 are LGHNA and YNFKEQ. In nucleotides, the CDR3 is TGTGCCAGCAGCCAAGAGAGGGACAGGGGCTACAATGAGCAGTTCTTC. Its translation: CASSQERDRGYNEQFF.

CDR3 nucleotides: TGTGCCAGCAGCTTGGGCGGACTAGCGGGAGGAAGTGAGCAGTTCTTC. This sequence encodes CASSLGGLAGGSEQFF. V gene TRBV5-4 combines with J gene TRBJ2-1, with TRBD2 identical over 14 bases. V lost 0 bases and J lost 9; bases outside the gene matches: 5. Germline CDR1 reads SGHNT; CDR2 reads YYREEE (reference sequence). The CDR3 is made up of 16 amino acids.

This chain connects TRBV13 to TRBJ2-7; D remains unclear. With 4 bases removed from V and 2 bases from J, the gap between germline ends came to 12 bases. Germline V gene data show CDR1 as PRHDT and CDR2 as FYEKMQ (reference sequence). This CDR3 is 14 amino acids long. The CDR3 spells CASSSDRGPYEQYF. The CDR3 nucleotides are TGTGCCAGCAGCTCCGACCGCGGCCCCTACGAGCAGTACTTC.

The gene calls are TRBV19 and TRBJ1-5; 10 positions agree with TRBD1. The CDR3 sequence is 14 residues long. Germline V lookup: CDR1 LNHDA, CDR2 SQIVND (reference sequence). The V and J ends lost 7 bases and 4 bases, in that order; junction bases with no gene match: 4. The CDR3 DNA reads TGTGCCAGTACCAAGGACAGGGGGAATCAGCCCCAGCATTTT. It is translated as CASTKDRGNQPQHF.